A single TCR beta chain is shown here with its context. Its antigen has not been determined. No base quality information exists; no much larger clone differs at one position. This sample was taken from a study of cytomegalovirus exposure and HLA in healthy donors (dated by TCRdb to 2015 to 2018). With respect to the entire study: In an earlier analysis of about 560 of the donors, approximately 300 Gb of sequence data and approximately 120 million unique TCR beta sequences from approximately 180 million T cells were reported. Roughly 5 DR-DQ haplotypes were handled as single units for association and clustering because linkage in the cohort was strong. An early release that covered fewer than 800 HLA-typed donors contained approximately 300 gigabases of sequencing data and 65 million to 100 million unique TCR sequences. In the later analysis, no new phenotypic data were used to find candidate immune exposures; instead, reliance was placed on TCR beta sequences and their occurrence across donors. In an earlier analysis of more than 550 of the donors, high-throughput TCR beta sequencing was used to judge whether each TCR beta V gene segment behaved as functional or pseudogenic. Along with the approximately 700-subject first cohort, a separate validation cohort of more than 90 different subjects was used. HLA typing included class I and class II loci at four-digit resolution. Donor age, sex, ethnicity and CMV serostatus were compiled alongside the repertoire data. To predict cytomegalovirus infection status, the study brought together high-throughput TCR immunosequencing, statistical association of individual TCRs with disease status, and machine learning. Across roughly 420 genotyped donors of the cohort, an average of 235,054 unique TCR beta nucleotide sequences per donor were sequenced, and 15% to 20% of those sequences were non-productive. The number of donors typed differed by locus, with 629-630 for A, B, C, DRB1 and DQB1, over 500 for DQA1, nearly 610 for DPA1, and around 450 for DPB1. The study profiled the T cell repertoires of about 720 subjects by immunosequencing and related them to cytomegalovirus serostatus. A later genetic analysis took genome-wide SNP genotypes for about 65% of the roughly 670 donors and used that subset as a discovery cohort. All discovery cohort repertoires had been generated on a single sequencing platform. In a later analysis, previously published TCR beta repertoires from more than 500 donors were re-analyzed and high-resolution HLA genotyping was added so that TCR occurrence patterns could be studied. The genetic ancestry cluster associated with self-reported Caucasian donors included about four fifths of the roughly 400 genotyped donors. The study aimed to test whether cataloging public T cell receptors could reveal signatures of past pathogen exposure. General study outcomes and caveats: In a later analysis, HLA-associated TCR beta chains showed more clonal expansion and lower generation probabilities than non-associated chains that were equally common. The study gave a list of 150 to 200 TCR beta chains associated with cytomegalovirus. Compared with the roughly 670-donor mean, donors in an Asian-associated ancestry cluster had fewer N-insertions in productive TCRs, according to a later genetic analysis. In a later genetic analysis, a missense DCLRE1C variant was associated with V-gene and J-gene trimming of TCR beta chains, and the association was replicated in an independent cohort. Because the 87-base-pair reads could not distinguish some IMGT-functional V segments, including TRBV6-2 and TRBV6-3, those segments were excluded. Broadly in line with IMGT annotations, most TCR beta V segments showed up in productive rearrangements about 90% or about 30% of the time in an earlier analysis of around 550 of the donors. Across donors, most TCR sequences were observed very rarely, whereas some public TCRs were present in many individuals. A cluster of highly shared sequence variants was judged likely to represent a technical artifact of the sequencing pipeline. In this cohort, only TCR beta chains were sequenced, and detectable features were limited by the absence of alpha or paired-chain data. Because counts were too low, approximately 15 rarely observed V segments, including chromosome 9 orphons, were excluded from the earlier analysis of a few hundred of the donors. According to a later analysis, most CMV-associated TCR beta chains appeared to be HLA-restricted, and the HLA associations seemed to be driven largely by CMV exposure. The classifier was reported to diagnose cytomegalovirus status with high specificity and sensitivity in both the original and validation cohorts. Roughly uniform sequencing depth across donors was assumed in presence/absence analyses, although this assumption may not hold. In a later analysis, the rate of TCR association differed among HLA loci, with DRB1 alleles having the most associated TCRs and HLA-C alleles having the fewest. A further reported finding was that TCR beta sequences accurately predicted the HLA-A and HLA-B alleles for most subjects in the first cohort. The only immune exposure information available for the cohort was CMV serostatus. When HLA alleles, especially DR and DQ, strongly co-occurred, TCR associations were difficult to assign to individual alleles. A later analysis reported that several top co-occurrence clusters appeared linked to parvovirus B19, influenza, CMV and Epstein-Barr virus. In vitro tests confirmed that a few of the cytomegalovirus-associated TCR beta chains recognize cytomegalovirus antigens. HLA typing was unavailable for some donors at each locus, so association tests used only the typed subset. In a later analysis, 16,951 TCR beta sequences were associated with specific HLA alleles at a false discovery rate of 0.05. Correlated functional status among segregating V segments might reflect linkage disequilibrium, but an unknown experimental factor could not be ruled out. The authors suggested that the approach could potentially be extended to other disease states and immunological phenotypes.

Looking up the germline V gene (reference sequence) yields CDR1 SEHNR and CDR2 FQNEAQ. Inclusive of the bounding cysteine and phenylalanine, the CDR3 is 12 residues long. CDR3 DNA only is kept here, 36 bases in frame from base 1. The junction carries 8 bases between V and J, which are trimmed by 1 base and 10 bases respectively. The cohort comprised more than 550 healthy bone marrow donors. At the time of sampling, every cohort member was nominally healthy, though immune exposures that went unrecorded were likely present. The donor was CMV seronegative and was included in the group of several hundred seronegative cohort members. Each donor provided a peripheral blood sample, and peripheral blood mononuclear cells were used for TCR beta sequencing. Genomic DNA was extracted from the blood cell samples with the Qiagen DNeasy Blood Extraction Kit. The library relied on the immunoSEQ multiplex PCR assay. A mixture of 60 forward primers for TCR Vbeta segments and 13 reverse primers for TCR Jbeta segments was used in the multiplex PCR. Amplification of the CDR3 region of rearranged TCR beta genes was performed with a multiplex PCR assay on genomic DNA. Amplified TCR beta libraries were sequenced as 87-base-pair reads on the Illumina HiSeq System. On the authors' methods: A later analysis tallied around 80 million unique TCR beta chains across the 550 to 850 repertoires, and about 12 million of those chains were shared by two or more donors. Raw reads were error-corrected and collapsed into unique sequences by a nearest-neighbor algorithm in which closely related sequences were merged to remove PCR and sequencing errors. Alignment of CDR3 sequences to IMGT reference sequences was used to assign V, D and J gene segments. Each retained sequence needed at least a six-nucleotide match to both a V gene segment and a J gene segment. Rearrangements were called productive when the CDR3 lacked stop codons and stayed in frame with V and J; all others were non-productive. CDR3 was defined by IMGT convention, running from the second conserved V-encoded cysteine to the conserved J-encoded phenylalanine. In an earlier analysis of just under 600 of the donors, sequences lacking an unambiguous match to a single V gene segment were excluded. In an earlier analysis of a few hundred of the donors, V segments were called functional above 56.7% productive rearrangements and were called segregating when the between-donor standard deviation exceeded 5%. To diagnose cytomegalovirus status from the catalog of TCR beta chain sequences, a statistical classification framework was built. In a later analysis, TCR nucleotide sequences were compared against IMGT/GENE-DB human TR gene sequences so that V and J genes could be assigned. Using the TCRdist pipeline, a later analysis assigned CDR3 sequences along with most-parsimonious VDJ recombination scenarios. In a later analysis, every TCR beta chain was defined by the combination of its CDR3 amino acid sequence and its V-gene family, and reads without a unique V-gene family were dropped. A later analysis removed several hundred highly shared, low-generation-probability nucleotide sequences to deal with suspected cross-contamination and a sequencing artifact. For each public chain, a later analysis derived a clonal expansion index from normalized ranks of inferred template counts within each repertoire. Generation probabilities in a later analysis came from a VDJ recombination model fitted to out-of-frame rearrangements, and those results were checked against IGoR. Hypergeometric tests were used in a later analysis to score TCR-TCR, TCR-HLA and TCR-CMV co-occurrence, with a repertoire-size bias correction applied to the TCR pairs. In a later analysis, false discovery rates were estimated by permuting HLA or CMV assignments 20 times. A later analysis grouped co-occurring TCRs with DBSCAN, adding TCRdist sequence similarity when clustering within HLA-allele-positive subsets. Repertoires with fewer than 30,000 or more than 120,000 public chains were left out of co-occurrence clustering, as were five repertoires with anomalous nucleotide sharing. The immuneACCESS repertoire file appears here via TCRdb, limited to in-frame rearrangements. These files lack a portion of the clones; in checked studies, under half of the deficit traces to unresolved V genes, and the cause of the others is not known. That table is the source of V, J and clone size, and D and trimming were worked out from the DNA. This sample holds approximately 89,000 clones; roughly 79% were observed only once. The top ten hold around 1.4% of the sample.

Specimen: PBMCs. The chain uses TRBV7-9 and TRBJ2-1, with an unclear D gene assignment. The clonotype comes from a male donor in good health and CMV-seronegative. The DNA sequence is given as TGTGCCAGCAGCTTAGAACAGACCGAGCAGTTCTTC. Its protein reads: CASSLEQTEQFF.